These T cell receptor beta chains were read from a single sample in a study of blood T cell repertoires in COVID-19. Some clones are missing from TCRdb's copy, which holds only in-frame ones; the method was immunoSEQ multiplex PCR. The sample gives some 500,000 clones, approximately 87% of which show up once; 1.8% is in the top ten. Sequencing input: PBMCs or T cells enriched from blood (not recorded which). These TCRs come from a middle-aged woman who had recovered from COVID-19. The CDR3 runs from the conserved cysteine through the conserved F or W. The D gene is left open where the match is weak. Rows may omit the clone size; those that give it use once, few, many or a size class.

CASSQGQGTDTQYF,TGCGCCAGCAGTCAAGGACAGGGCACAGATACGCAGTATTTT,TRBV23-1,TRBD1,TRBJ2-3,NA
CAWREDGASGYTF,TGTGCCTGGAGGGAGGACGGCGCAAGCGGCTACACCTTC,TRBV30,NA,TRBJ1-2,once
CASSVQTGASNTEAFF,TGCGCCAGCAGCGTACAGACAGGGGCATCGAACACTGAAGCTTTCTTT,TRBV5-1,TRBD1,TRBJ1-1,NA
CASSPRGQGYTF,TGTGCCAGCAGCCCGAGGGGGCAAGGCTACACCTTC,TRBV3-1/TRBV3-2,TRBD1,TRBJ1-2,NA
CASSLTDQGAYEQYF,TGTGCCAGCAGCTTGACGGACCAGGGGGCGTACGAGCAGTACTTC,TRBV11-2,TRBD1,TRBJ2-7,NA
CATSSAGTVEKLFF,TGTGCCACCAGCAGCGCCGGGACAGTTGAAAAACTGTTTTTT,TRBV15,TRBD1,TRBJ1-4,NA
CASSQSLGVGDEQFF,TGTGCCAGCAGCCAATCGTTAGGCGTGGGCGATGAGCAGTTCTTC,TRBV16,NA,TRBJ2-1,NA
CASSPDRVTEAFF,TGTGCCAGCTCACCTGACAGGGTAACTGAAGCTTTCTTT,TRBV18,TRBD1,TRBJ1-1,NA
CATSDLTSGDRQPQHF,TGTGCCACCAGTGATTTGACGTCAGGGGATCGACAGCCCCAGCATTTT,TRBV24-1,NA,TRBJ1-5,NA
CASSSNSAGQSNEKLFF,TGTGCCAGCAGTTCCAATTCGGCGGGCCAATCTAATGAAAAACTGTTTTTT,TRBV2,NA,TRBJ1-4,NA
CASSITANTGELFF,TGTGCCAGCAGCATCACGGCGAACACCGGGGAGCTGTTTTTT,TRBV7-2,NA,TRBJ2-2,NA
CASSLGGGRGEQFF,TGTGCCAGCAGCTTAGGAGGGGGAAGGGGTGAGCAGTTCTTC,TRBV13,NA,TRBJ2-1,NA
CATSRGSGKETQYF,TGTGCCACCAGCAGAGGATCAGGGAAAGAGACCCAGTACTTC,TRBV15,NA,TRBJ2-5,NA
CASSPLTSGRADFQFF,TGTGCCAGCAGCCCTTTAACTAGCGGGAGGGCCGATTTCCAGTTCTTC,TRBV7-2,TRBD2,TRBJ2-1,NA
CASRRQGNSPLHF,TGTGCCAGCAGGAGACAGGGTAATTCACCCCTCCACTTT,TRBV28,TRBD1,TRBJ1-6,NA
CASSLDLNQPQHF,TGCGCCAGCAGCCTCGACTTGAATCAGCCCCAGCATTTT,TRBV4-3,NA,TRBJ1-5,NA
CASSYRGGRGYEQYF,TGTGCCAGCAGTTACAGGGGGGGCAGAGGCTACGAGCAGTACTTC,TRBV6-2/TRBV6-3,NA,TRBJ2-7,NA
CASSLVAGGPLRAEAFF,TGTGCCAGCAGCTTAGTGGCAGGGGGCCCCCTCCGGGCTGAAGCTTTCTTT,TRBV7-2,TRBD1,TRBJ1-1,NA
CASSTLGTSGSTYNEQFF,TGTGCCAGTAGTACCCTCGGGACTAGCGGGAGCACCTACAATGAGCAGTTCTTC,TRBV19,TRBD2,TRBJ2-1,NA
CASRLTGGGETQYF,TGTGCCAGCAGACTCACTGGGGGAGGAGAGACCCAGTACTTC,TRBV14,NA,TRBJ2-5,NA
CASSLIGRPGTEAFF,TGTGCCAGCAGCTTAATCGGCAGACCGGGCACTGAAGCTTTCTTT,TRBV7-2,NA,TRBJ1-1,NA